In this sample, the clone carrying this T cell receptor beta chain turned up once. What it binds is unknown. This sample was taken from a study of shared clonotypes between healthy human individuals. The wider study: Donors consisted of two women and three men between 18 and 49. Three plates each covered CD4 naive and memory; CD8 naive two, CD8 memory one. Study results and caveats: Sharing across four donors was highest in naive CD4 (around 5%) and lowest in memory CD8 (around 0.4%). Larger estimated richness was generally seen in naive subsets than in memory subsets.

The CDR3 loop spans 15 amino acids. V was clipped by 4 bases and J by 5 bases; unmatched bases: 9. The germline gives CDR1 MNHNS, CDR2 SASEGT. Using immunoSEQ multiplex PCR, the repertoire was profiled, and TCRdb retains in-frame clones only, with some absent. The sample shows roughly 2,300,000 clones, under 95% of them seen only once. The chain employs TRBV6-1 and TRBJ2-3; 7 bases agree with TRBD2. Sequences were obtained from naive CD4+ T cells from PBMCs. Subset indicated: CD45RA+ positively selected. The TCR comes from a man in his late teens or twenties in good health. Some clones in this sample may be carry-over from other donors' samples. The CDR3 bases are TGTGCCAGCAGTGCTGGGGGGGGTCGGGGAGATACGCAGTATTTT. As protein: CASSAGGGRGDTQYF.